A single sample is the source of the 18 T cell receptor beta chains below, sequenced in a study of spatial heterogeneity in lung cancer. TCRdb re-analysed the 5' RACE reads in MiXCR, keeping a single row per CDR3 protein. The sample comprises around 100,000 distinct CDR3 sequences, approximately 11% of which are singletons, and 20% to 25% rests with the top ten. This sample's time point: blood at routine non-recurrence follow-up after resection. The sequences come from PBMCs, collected at follow-up. These receptors all come from a female donor with early-stage non-small cell lung cancer.

This clonotype has at least ten counts. The chain uses TRBV11-2 and TRBJ1-2; D not resolved. CDR1 and CDR2 from the germline V gene are SGHAT and FQNNGV. The CDR3 runs to 15 residues. V was shortened by 0 bases and J by 7 bases, with 15 bases between the two germline ends. The CDR3 reads CASSLDERQISGYTF. DNA of the CDR3: TGTGCCAGCAGCTTAGATGAGAGGCAGATTTCTGGCTACACCTTC.

This clonotype was counted at least ten times. The chain employs TRBV7-9 and TRBJ2-6, with D hard to call. CDR1 and CDR2 from the germline V gene are SEHNR and FQNEAQ (reference sequence). V was trimmed by 8 bases and J by 4 bases, leaving 6 bases between them. The CDR3 is 12 amino acids. The CDR3 is CASLGGANVLTF. CDR3 in DNA: TGTGCCAGCCTCGGCGGGGCCAACGTCCTGACTTTC.

The chain has TRBV28 and TRBJ1-5; TRBD1 is a possible D gene (5 bases). The V and J ends lost 3 bases and 2 bases respectively, with 11 bases between them. CDR1 and CDR2 (germline): MDHEN, SYDVKM. This CDR3 spans 15 amino acids. CDR3 DNA sequence: TGTGCCAGCAGTTTGCCCCAGGGCGGCAATCAGCCCCAGCATTTT. Translating it yields CASSLPQGGNQPQHF.

The chain is built from TRBV29-1 and TRBJ2-3; TRBD2 matches 14 bases. Germline V CDR1 and CDR2: SQVTM, ANQGSEA. The CDR3 extends over 16 amino acids. Trimming took 6 bases from V and 5 from J; bases not matched to a gene: 10. In nucleotides, the CDR3 is TGCAGCGTAGACCCTGGGACTAGCGGGAGTAGAGATACGCAGTATTTT. It translates to CSVDPGTSGSRDTQYF.

This clonotype was detected ten times or more. This chain connects TRBV6-6 to TRBJ2-1, with TRBD2 matching 11 bases. V gave up 4 bases and J gave up 4 bases; unmatched junction bases: 3. The CDR3 is made up of 15 amino acids. Germline V gene lookup returns CDR1 MNHNY and CDR2 SVGAGI (reference sequence). This chain's CDR3 is CASSWTSGSYNEQFF. CDR3 nucleotides: TGTGCCAGCAGTTGGACTAGCGGGTCTTACAATGAGCAGTTCTTC.

The sample holds many counts of this clonotype. The V call is TRBV15, the J call TRBJ2-7; maybe TRBD2 (6 bases). Germline values: CDR1 LNHNV, CDR2 YYDKDF (reference sequence). The length of the CDR3 is 12 residues. The V and J ends lost 0 bases and 7 bases respectively, with 7 bases between them. CDR3 nucleotide sequence: TGTGCCACCAGCAGAGATCGGGGGGAGCAGTACGTC. This gives the protein CATSRDRGEQYV.

V gene TRBV5-1 combines with J gene TRBJ1-3; D unclear. Germline-derived CDR1 and CDR2 are SGHRS and YFSETQ. This CDR3 has 14 amino acids. V dropped 0 bases and J dropped 0 bases, with 4 bases sitting between them. CDR3 nucleotides: TGCGCCAGCAGCTTGGTGGACTCTGGAAACACCATATATTTT. Translating gives CASSLVDSGNTIYF.

This clonotype came up many times. For the CDR3, the DNA is TGTGCCAGCAGCTTTTTGGCCGGGGAGCTGTTTTTT. This encodes CASSFLAGELFF. This sequence joins TRBV9 and TRBJ2-2; D is uncertain. The ends were cut back, 4 bases at V and 6 bases at J, with 7 bases in the middle. The CDR3 totals 12 residues. Germline CDR1 reads SGDLS; CDR2 reads YYNGEE.

This clonotype came up many times. The chain combines TRBV29-1 with TRBJ1-5; 9 bases agree with TRBD1. The trim removed 6 bases at V and 7 bases at J, leaving 7 bases unmatched. The CDR3 contains 13 residues. Germline CDR1 SQVTM, CDR2 ANQGSEA. CDR3 DNA sequence: TGCAGCGTGGGAGACAGGGGGGGACAGCCCCAGCATTTT. Protein: CSVGDRGGQPQHF.

This clonotype was seen only a few times. V is TRBV7-9 and J is TRBJ1-1; D unresolved. Trimming cost V 0 bases and J 8 bases, with 4 bases left between them. Germline CDR1 SEHNR, CDR2 FQNEAQ (reference sequence). CDR3 length equals 11 residues. The CDR3 reads CASSLATEAFF. The CDR3 DNA sequence: TGTGCCAGCAGCTTAGCCACCGAAGCTTTCTTT.

This clonotype was seen only a few times. V and J are TRBV9 and TRBJ1-1, with a possible D match to TRBD1 (6 bases). Trimming cost V 0 bases and J 4 bases, with 13 bases left between them. This CDR3 spans 15 amino acids. Germline CDR1 SGDLS, CDR2 YYNGEE. The CDR3 nucleotides are TGTGCCAGCAGCGTAGTCGGGGGCTCGGGCACTGAAGCTTTCTTT. Translated: CASSVVGGSGTEAFF.

This clonotype occurred many times. CDR3 sequence reads: CASSSNPTSGPSTDTQYF. The CDR3 DNA reads TGTGCCAGCAGTTCCAACCCGACTAGCGGGCCTAGCACAGATACGCAGTATTTT. J is TRBJ2-3 and V is TRBV27; 10 bases are shared with TRBD2. The CDR3 spans 18 residues. V shed 4 bases, J shed 0 bases, and the junction held 10 bases outside the gene matches. Germline CDR1 reads MNHEY; CDR2 reads SMNVEV (reference sequence).

This rearrangement joins TRBV6-6 to TRBJ1-5, with 9 bases lining up with TRBD1. Germline loops: CDR1 MNHNY, CDR2 SVGAGI (reference sequence). This CDR3 region has 16 residues. V lost 2 bases to trimming and J lost 0 bases; unmatched junction nucleotides: 2. This CDR3 reads CASSYPGQGSNQPQHF. The CDR3 bases are TGTGCCAGCAGTTACCCGGGACAGGGTAGCAATCAGCCCCAGCATTTT.

This clonotype was found many times. This chain uses TRBV10-3 with TRBJ2-3; 10 bases match TRBD2. Germline V lookup: CDR1 ENHRY, CDR2 SYGVKD. The CDR3 has 20 residues. J gave up 4 bases and V 3 bases, and 19 bases lay outside the gene matches. The CDR3, as DNA: TGTGCCATCAGTGACGGTCGACGAGGTGCTAGCGGGAGTGCGGCAGATACGCAGTATTTT. Protein product: CAISDGRRGASGSAADTQYF.

This clonotype turned up a few times. The rearrangement uses TRBV7-9 and TRBJ1-1; D may be TRBD1 (5 bases). The CDR3 spans 18 residues. V was pared by 7 bases and J by 1 base, with 25 bases between. Germline CDR1 reads SEHNR; CDR2 reads FQNEAQ (reference sequence). In nucleotides, the CDR3 is TGTGCCAGCATCAGAGCATTTGGGGCGCAGGTCCAGAACACTGAAGCTTTCTTT. Translation gives CASIRAFGAQVQNTEAFF.

The chain carries TRBV2 and TRBJ2-2, with D maybe TRBD1 (6 bases). Trimming stripped 5 bases from V and 7 bases from J, with 11 bases between. The CDR3 has 13 amino acids. The V gene's germline CDR1 is SNHLY and CDR2 FYNNEI. CDR3 protein: CASSIQGSGELFF. CDR3 DNA sequence: TGTGCCAGCAGTATACAGGGTAGCGGGGAGCTGTTTTTT.

The chain employs TRBV29-1 and TRBJ1-1, with D unresolved. CDR3 length: 13 residues. CDR1 and CDR2 (germline): SQVTM, ANQGSEA. Trimming stripped 7 bases from V and 4 bases from J, with 16 bases between. CDR3 protein: CSAGSLVGTEAFF. DNA of the CDR3: TGCAGCGCCGGGTCCTTGGTGGGCACTGAAGCTTTCTTT.

V is TRBV7-2 and J is TRBJ1-1; unclear D gene. Germline V gene data show CDR1 as SGHTA and CDR2 as FQGNSA. The V gene lost 1 base and the J gene lost 1 base, with 10 bases spanning the gap. The CDR3 runs 15 residues. The CDR3 reads CASSLGGDSNTEAFF. The CDR3 DNA reads as TGTGCCAGCAGCTTAGGTGGAGATTCGAACACTGAAGCTTTCTTT.